This passage covers 16 T cell receptor beta chains from one sample sequenced in a study of cytomegalovirus exposure and HLA in healthy donors. The PCR contained 60 Vbeta and 13 Jbeta primers. The assay was immunoSEQ multiplex PCR, and TCRdb's table has in-frame clones only and misses some. The sample has about 120,000 clones; around 80% are singletons. The sequenced sample was PBMCs. These TCRs come from a man aged 45 to 65 in good health and CMV-seronegative.

This chain joins TRBV11-2 and TRBJ1-1; TRBD1 is a possible D gene (6 bases). The V gene's germline CDR1 is SGHAT and CDR2 FQNNGV. V lost 0 bases to trimming and J lost 2 bases, with 10 bases between them. This CDR3 has 15 amino acids. CDR3 loop: CASSLEAGANTEAFF. CDR3 in DNA: TGTGCCAGCAGCTTAGAGGCAGGGGCCAACACTGAAGCTTTCTTT.

The chain couples TRBV27 to TRBJ1-4; the D is unclear. Germline V gene sequence: CDR1 MNHEY, CDR2 SMNVEV (reference sequence). There are 16 residues in the CDR3. Trimming took off 3 bases at V and 0 bases at J, with 11 bases between the two ends. The CDR3 sequence: CASSLRGFATNEKLFF. For the CDR3, the DNA is TGTGCCAGCAGTTTGCGAGGATTTGCAACTAATGAAAAACTGTTTTTT.

A few counts support this clone. V is TRBV28 and J is TRBJ1-5, with D perhaps matching TRBD1 (5 bases). V was shortened by 10 bases and J by 4 bases, with 11 bases between the two germline ends. Germline CDR1 MDHEN, CDR2 SYDVKM. This CDR3 spans 12 amino acids. CDR3 sequence: CAIQGNNQPQHF. The DNA for the CDR3 is TGTGCCATTCAGGGCAATAATCAGCCCCAGCATTTT.

This clone has a single count. The CDR3 spells CASSLFEPPSEQFF. DNA of the CDR3: TGTGCCAGCAGTTTATTTGAACCCCCGAGTGAGCAGTTCTTC. V usage is TRBV27 and J usage is TRBJ2-1; no clear D. The CDR3 is 14 amino acids. The V gene's germline CDR1 is MNHEY and CDR2 SMNVEV (reference sequence). Trimming left V 1 base short and J 9 bases short, with 13 bases between.

CDR3 in amino acids: CASSVDRQGVNGYTF. The CDR3, as DNA: TGTGCCAGCAGCGTAGACCGGCAGGGGGTTAATGGCTACACCTTC. This chain connects TRBV9 to TRBJ1-2; 7 nucleotides line up with TRBD1. CDR3 size: 15 residues. J lost 6 bases, V lost 0 bases, and 8 bases had no gene match. The germline V gene has CDR1 SGDLS and CDR2 YYNGEE.

This clone was recorded once. This chain uses TRBV7-2 with TRBJ2-5; D may be TRBD2 (7 bases). Matching the DNA end better, TRBJ2-7 makes the J call doubtful. This CDR3 contains 14 residues. The germline CDR1 and CDR2 sequences are SGHTA and FQGNSA. The CDR3 reads CASSLRRGRDEQYF. The DNA for the CDR3 is TGTGCCAGCAGCTTGAGGCGGGGGCGGGACGAGCAGTACTTC.

The chain joins TRBV30 to TRBJ1-6, with D possibly being TRBD1 (6 bases). The V and J ends lost 4 bases and 0 bases respectively, with 10 bases between them. Germline-derived CDR1 and CDR2 are GTSNPN and SVGIG (reference sequence). There are 15 residues in the CDR3. CDR3 loop: CAWNDRNSYNSPLHF. CDR3 bases: TGTGCCTGGAATGACAGGAACTCCTATAATTCACCCCTCCACTTT.

The chain has TRBV7-9 and TRBJ1-1; 9 nucleotides align to TRBD1. V shed 5 bases, J shed 0 bases, and the junction held 4 bases outside the gene matches. Germline lookup yields CDR1 SEHNR and CDR2 FQNEAQ (reference sequence). The CDR3 is 15 residues long. The DNA for the CDR3 is TGTGCCAGCAGCAGAGACAGGGGGATGAACACTGAAGCTTTCTTT. Residues: CASSRDRGMNTEAFF.

The chain links TRBV19 to TRBJ1-1; D is uncertain. This CDR3 is 12 amino acids long. V gave up 7 bases and J gave up 4 bases, with 10 bases separating them. Germline V gene sequence: CDR1 LNHDA, CDR2 SQIVND (reference sequence). CDR3 loop: CASINSGTEAFF. DNA for the CDR3: TGTGCCAGTATCAACAGTGGCACTGAAGCTTTCTTT.

V and J are TRBV9 and TRBJ1-5, with D possibly TRBD1 on 5 matching bases. Trimming cost V 5 bases and J 2 bases, with 14 bases left between them. The V gene's germline CDR1 is SGDLS and CDR2 YYNGEE. The CDR3 has 15 amino acids. This CDR3 reads CASSLGGSGNQPQHF. CDR3 DNA: TGTGCCAGCAGTTTGGGGGGAAGCGGCAATCAGCCCCAGCATTTT.

The chain carries TRBV30 and TRBJ1-5; 9 bases map to TRBD1. The germline CDR1 and CDR2 sequences are GTSNPN and SVGIG (reference sequence). V lost 3 bases, J lost 4 bases, and 7 bases stayed unmatched. The length of the CDR3 is 15 residues. The CDR3 nucleotides read TGTGCCTGGAGCGCGGGACAGGGACAGAATCAGCCCCAGCATTTT. This gives the protein CAWSAGQGQNQPQHF.

The rearrangement uses TRBV5-4 and TRBJ2-3; no clear D gene. V was trimmed by 0 bases and J by 2 bases, leaving 4 bases between them. The CDR3 is 13 amino acids. From germline, CDR1 is SGHNT and CDR2 YYREEE (reference sequence). CDR3 protein: CASSLDFTDTQYF. The CDR3 DNA sequence: TGTGCCAGCAGCTTGGACTTCACAGATACGCAGTATTTT.

This chain links TRBV6-5 with TRBJ2-5, with 8 nucleotides matching TRBD2. Germline trimming cut 6 bases from V and 5 bases from J; bases unmatched to any gene: 11. There are 15 residues in the CDR3. Germline CDR1 and CDR2: MNHEY and SVGAGI. This CDR3 reads CASRRAGGEGETQYF. CDR3 nucleotides: TGTGCCAGCAGACGCGCCGGGGGGGAGGGGGAGACCCAGTACTTC.

This chain joins TRBV2 and TRBJ1-6; no clear D. The CDR3 spans 12 residues. CDR1 and CDR2 (germline): SNHLY, FYNNEI. Trimming left V 6 bases short and J 12 bases short, with 12 bases between. CDR3 residues: CASRSVSGPLHF. CDR3 sequence (DNA): TGTGCCAGCAGGAGTGTTTCAGGACCCCTCCACTTT.

The V call is TRBV7-7, the J call TRBJ2-7; 12 nucleotides line up with TRBD2. CDR1 is SSHAT, CDR2 FNYEAQ, per germline (reference sequence). The V gene end was trimmed by 5 bases and the J gene end by 3 bases; junction bases not matched to a gene: 5. This CDR3 is built from 15 residues. CDR3: CASSPGLAGVYEQYF. DNA of the CDR3: TGTGCCAGCAGCCCGGGACTAGCGGGCGTCTACGAGCAGTACTTC.

The CDR3 DNA reads as TGTGCCAGCCGGGGAGACTCCCCACCCGGGGCCAACGTCCTGACTTTC. Amino acid sequence: CASRGDSPPGANVLTF. The V call is TRBV27, the J call TRBJ2-6; D possibly corresponds to TRBD2 (5 bases). Per the germline V gene, CDR1 is MNHEY and CDR2 is SMNVEV (reference sequence). This CDR3 comprises 16 residues. Deletions cut 8 bases from V and 4 bases from J, with 18 bases between.